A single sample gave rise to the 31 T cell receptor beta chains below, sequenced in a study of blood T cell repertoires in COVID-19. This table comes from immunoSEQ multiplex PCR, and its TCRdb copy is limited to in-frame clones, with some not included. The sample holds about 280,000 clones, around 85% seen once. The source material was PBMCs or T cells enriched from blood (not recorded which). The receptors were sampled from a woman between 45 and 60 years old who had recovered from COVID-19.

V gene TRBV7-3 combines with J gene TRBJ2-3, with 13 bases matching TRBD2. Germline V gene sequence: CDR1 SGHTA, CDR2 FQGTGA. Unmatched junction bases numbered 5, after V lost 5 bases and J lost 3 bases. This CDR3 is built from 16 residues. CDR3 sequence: CASSPRLAGGTDTQYF. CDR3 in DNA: TGTGCCAGCAGCCCACGACTAGCGGGGGGAACAGATACGCAGTATTTT.

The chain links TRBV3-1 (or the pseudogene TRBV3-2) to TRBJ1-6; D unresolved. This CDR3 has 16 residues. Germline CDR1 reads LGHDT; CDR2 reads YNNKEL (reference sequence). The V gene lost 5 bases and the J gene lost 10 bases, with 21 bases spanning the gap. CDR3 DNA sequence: TGTGCCAGCAGCGCCCACGCCGGCCTAGGAGGGTCACCCCTCCACTTT. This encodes CASSAHAGLGGSPLHF.

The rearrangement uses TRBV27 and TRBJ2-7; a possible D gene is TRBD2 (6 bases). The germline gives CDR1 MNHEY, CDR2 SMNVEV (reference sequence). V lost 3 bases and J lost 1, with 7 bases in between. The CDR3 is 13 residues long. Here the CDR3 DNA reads TGTGCCAGCAGTTTTGGGAGGTCCTACGAGCAGTACTTC. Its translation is CASSFGRSYEQYF.

DNA for the CDR3: TGTGCCAGCAGCCCACAACCGGGAGTTAGGGGAGAGACCCAGTACTTC. As protein: CASSPQPGVRGETQYF. The gene calls are TRBV7-8 and TRBJ2-5; a weak D match, TRBD2 (6 bases). V was clipped by 5 bases and J by 4 bases, with 20 bases between them. In germline, CDR1 is SGHVS, CDR2 FQNEAQ. The CDR3 totals 16 residues. Drawing the rest from reference TRBV7-8 and TRBJ2-5, the complete variable domain is GAGVSQSPRYKVAKRGQDVALRCDPISGHVSLFWYQQALGQGPEFLTYFQNEAQLDKSGLPSDRFFAERPEGSVSTLKIQRTQQEDSAVYLCASSPQPGVRGETQYFGPGTRLLVL.

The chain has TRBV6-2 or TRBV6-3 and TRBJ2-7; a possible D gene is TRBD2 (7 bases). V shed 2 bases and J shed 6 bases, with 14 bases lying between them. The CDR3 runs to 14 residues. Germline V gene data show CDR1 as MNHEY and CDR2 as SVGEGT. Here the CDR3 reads CASSYAGAYLEQYF. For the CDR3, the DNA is TGTGCCAGCAGTTACGCGGGGGCTTATCTCGAGCAGTACTTC.

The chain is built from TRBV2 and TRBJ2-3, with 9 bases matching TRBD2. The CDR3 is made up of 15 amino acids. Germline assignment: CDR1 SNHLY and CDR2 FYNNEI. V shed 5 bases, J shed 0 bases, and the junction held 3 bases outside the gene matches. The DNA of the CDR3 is TGTGCCAGCAGTACGAGCGGGGGGAGCACAGATACGCAGTATTTT. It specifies CASSTSGGSTDTQYF.

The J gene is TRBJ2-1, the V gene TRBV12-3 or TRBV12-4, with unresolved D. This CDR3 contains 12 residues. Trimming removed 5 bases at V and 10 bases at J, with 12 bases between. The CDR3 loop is CASSPPLREQFF. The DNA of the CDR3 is TGTGCCAGCAGTCCCCCTCTGAGGGAGCAGTTCTTC.

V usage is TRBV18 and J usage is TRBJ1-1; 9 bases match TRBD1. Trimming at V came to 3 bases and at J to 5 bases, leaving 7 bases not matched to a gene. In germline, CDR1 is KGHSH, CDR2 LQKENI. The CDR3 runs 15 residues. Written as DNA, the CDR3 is TGTGCCAGCTCACCGAGGACAGGGGTCGAGACTGAAGCTTTCTTT. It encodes CASSPRTGVETEAFF.

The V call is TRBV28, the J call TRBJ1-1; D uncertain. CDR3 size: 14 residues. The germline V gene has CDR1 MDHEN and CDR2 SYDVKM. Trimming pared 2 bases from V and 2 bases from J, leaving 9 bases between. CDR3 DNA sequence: TGTGCCAGCAGTTTACCCCCTCTTAACACTGAAGCTTTCTTT. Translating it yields CASSLPPLNTEAFF.

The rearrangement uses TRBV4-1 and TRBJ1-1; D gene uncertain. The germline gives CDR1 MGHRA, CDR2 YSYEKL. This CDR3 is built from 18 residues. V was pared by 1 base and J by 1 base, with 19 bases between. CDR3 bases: TGCGCCAGCAGCCAAGTATGGTTGTCCACAACCTCGAACACTGAAGCTTTCTTT. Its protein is CASSQVWLSTTSNTEAFF.

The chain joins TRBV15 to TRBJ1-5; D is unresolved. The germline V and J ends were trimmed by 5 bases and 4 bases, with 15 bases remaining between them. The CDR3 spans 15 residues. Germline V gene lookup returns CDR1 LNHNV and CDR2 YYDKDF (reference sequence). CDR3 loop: CATSSPGPGNQPQHF. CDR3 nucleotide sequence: TGTGCCACCAGCTCTCCCGGCCCGGGAAATCAGCCCCAGCATTTT.

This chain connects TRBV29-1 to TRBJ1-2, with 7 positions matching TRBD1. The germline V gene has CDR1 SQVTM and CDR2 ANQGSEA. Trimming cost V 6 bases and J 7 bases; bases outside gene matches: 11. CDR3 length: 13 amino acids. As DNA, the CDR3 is TGCAGCGTCGGGGACAGTCTCCTGGGTGGCTACACCTTC. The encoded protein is CSVGDSLLGGYTF.

The CDR3 coding sequence is TGTGCCAGCAGCCCTCAGGCGGGGGGAATAACTGAAGCTTTCTTT. It is translated as CASSPQAGGITEAFF. V usage is TRBV11-2 and J usage is TRBJ1-1, with D possibly being TRBD1 (5 bases). The CDR3 is 15 residues long. Germline CDR1 is SGHAT and CDR2 is FQNNGV. V was shortened by 5 bases and J by 5 bases, with 18 bases between the two germline ends.

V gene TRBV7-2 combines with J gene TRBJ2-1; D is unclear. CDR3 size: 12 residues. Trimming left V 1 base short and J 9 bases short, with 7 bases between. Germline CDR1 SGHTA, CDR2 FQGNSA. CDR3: CASSLVVVEQFF. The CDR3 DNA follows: TGTGCCAGCAGCTTAGTGGTAGTTGAGCAGTTCTTC.

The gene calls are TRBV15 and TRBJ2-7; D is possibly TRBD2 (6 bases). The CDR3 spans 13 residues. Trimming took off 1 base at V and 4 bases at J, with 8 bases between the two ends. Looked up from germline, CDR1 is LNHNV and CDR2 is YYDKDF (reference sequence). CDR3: CATSRGLEYEQYF. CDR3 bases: TGTGCCACCAGCAGAGGACTAGAATACGAGCAGTACTTC.

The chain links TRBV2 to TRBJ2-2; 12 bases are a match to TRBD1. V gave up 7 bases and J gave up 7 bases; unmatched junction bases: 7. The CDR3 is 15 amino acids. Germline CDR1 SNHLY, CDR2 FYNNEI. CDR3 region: CASTRGQGAVGELFF. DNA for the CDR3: TGTGCCAGCACAAGGGGACAGGGGGCTGTCGGGGAGCTGTTTTTT.

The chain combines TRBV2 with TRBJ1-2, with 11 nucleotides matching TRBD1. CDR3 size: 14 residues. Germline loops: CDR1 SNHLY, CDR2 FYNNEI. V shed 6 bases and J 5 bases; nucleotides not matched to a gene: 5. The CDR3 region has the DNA TGTGCCAGCAGCTTGGACAGGGGGCCTTATGGCTACACCTTC. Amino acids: CASSLDRGPYGYTF.

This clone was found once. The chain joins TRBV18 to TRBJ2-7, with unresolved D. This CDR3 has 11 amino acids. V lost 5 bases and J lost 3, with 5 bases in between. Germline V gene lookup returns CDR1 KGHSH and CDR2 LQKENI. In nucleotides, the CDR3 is TGTGCCAGCTCATCGAGCTACGAGCAGTACTTC. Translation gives CASSSSYEQYF.

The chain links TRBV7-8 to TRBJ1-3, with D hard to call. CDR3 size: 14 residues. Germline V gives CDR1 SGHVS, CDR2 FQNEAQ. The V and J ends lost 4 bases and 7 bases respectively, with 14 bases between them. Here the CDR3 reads CASSSREGRNTIYF. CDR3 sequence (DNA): TGTGCCAGCAGCTCCCGAGAGGGTAGGAACACCATATATTTT. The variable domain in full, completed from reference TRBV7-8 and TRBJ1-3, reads GAGVSQSPRYKVAKRGQDVALRCDPISGHVSLFWYQQALGQGPEFLTYFQNEAQLDKSGLPSDRFFAERPEGSVSTLKIQRTQQEDSAVYLCASSSREGRNTIYFGEGSWLTVV.

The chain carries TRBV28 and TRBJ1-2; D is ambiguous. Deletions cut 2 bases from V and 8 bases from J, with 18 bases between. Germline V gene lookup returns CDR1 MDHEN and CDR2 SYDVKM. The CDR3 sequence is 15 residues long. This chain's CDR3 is CASSLPPHTPEGYTF. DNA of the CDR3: TGTGCCAGCAGTTTACCCCCACATACCCCTGAAGGCTACACCTTC.

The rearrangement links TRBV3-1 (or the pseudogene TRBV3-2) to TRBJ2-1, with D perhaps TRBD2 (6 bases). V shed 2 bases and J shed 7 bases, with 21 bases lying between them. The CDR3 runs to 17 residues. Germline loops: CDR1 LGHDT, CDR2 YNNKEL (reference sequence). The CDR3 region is CASSQNSILAGGNEQFF. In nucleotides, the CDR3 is TGTGCCAGCAGCCAAAATTCCATACTAGCCGGAGGGAATGAGCAGTTCTTC.

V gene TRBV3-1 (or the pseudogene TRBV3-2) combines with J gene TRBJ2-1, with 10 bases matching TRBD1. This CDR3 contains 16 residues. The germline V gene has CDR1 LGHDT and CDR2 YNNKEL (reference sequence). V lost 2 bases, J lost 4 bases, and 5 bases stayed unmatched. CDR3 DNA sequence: TGTGCCAGCAGCCAACCGGGACAGGGGTTGTACAATGAGCAGTTCTTC. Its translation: CASSQPGQGLYNEQFF.

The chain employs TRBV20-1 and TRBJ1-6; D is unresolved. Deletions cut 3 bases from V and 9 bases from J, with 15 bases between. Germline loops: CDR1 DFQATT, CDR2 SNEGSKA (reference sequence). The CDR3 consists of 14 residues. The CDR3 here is CSASTNNPSSPLHF. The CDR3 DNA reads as TGCAGTGCTAGTACAAACAACCCCAGTTCACCCCTCCACTTT.

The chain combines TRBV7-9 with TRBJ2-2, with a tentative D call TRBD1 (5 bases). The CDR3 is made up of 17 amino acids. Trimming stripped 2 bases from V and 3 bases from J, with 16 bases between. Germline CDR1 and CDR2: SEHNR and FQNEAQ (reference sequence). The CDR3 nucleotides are TGTGCCAGCAGCTTACCGGCCAGGGAAGTTTACACCGGGGAGCTGTTTTTT. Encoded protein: CASSLPAREVYTGELFF.

CDR3 sequence (DNA): TGTGCCAGCAGTTACCCGATGATCACTTCCTACCGTGGCTACACCTTC. Translated, it gives CASSYPMITSYRGYTF. This chain connects TRBV6-6 to TRBJ1-2; D is unclear. Germline V gene sequence: CDR1 MNHNY, CDR2 SVGAGI (reference sequence). This CDR3 has 16 amino acids. V lost 2 bases to trimming and J lost 7 bases, with 20 bases between them.

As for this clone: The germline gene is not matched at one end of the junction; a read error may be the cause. The CDR3: CASSSQDRGTHF. In DNA, the CDR3 is TGTGCCAGCTCATCTCAGGACAGGGGTACGCACTTC. The chain recombines TRBV18 with TRBJ2-7; 9 bases are shared with TRBD1. The CDR3 runs to 12 residues. Germline V gene sequence: CDR1 KGHSH, CDR2 LQKENI.

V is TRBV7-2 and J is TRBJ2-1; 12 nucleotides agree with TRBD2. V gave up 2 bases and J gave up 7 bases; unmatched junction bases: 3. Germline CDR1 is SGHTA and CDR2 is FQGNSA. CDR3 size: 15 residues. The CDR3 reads CASSLRTSGKNEQFF. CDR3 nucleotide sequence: TGTGCCAGCAGCTTAAGGACTAGCGGGAAGAATGAGCAGTTCTTC.

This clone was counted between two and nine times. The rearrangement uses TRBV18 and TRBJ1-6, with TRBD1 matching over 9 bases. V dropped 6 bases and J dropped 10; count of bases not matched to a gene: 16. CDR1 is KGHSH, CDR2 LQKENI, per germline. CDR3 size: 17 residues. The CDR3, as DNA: TGTGCCAGCTCGCCAGTCCCGGGACAGGGTTTAGGATCACCCCTCCACTTT. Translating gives CASSPVPGQGLGSPLHF. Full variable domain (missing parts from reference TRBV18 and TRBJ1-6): NAGVMQNPRHLVRRRGQEARLRCSPMKGHSHVYWYRQLPEEGLKFMVYLQKENIIDESGMPKERFSAEFPKEGPSILRIQQVVRGDSAAYFCASSPVPGQGLGSPLHFGNGTRLTVT.

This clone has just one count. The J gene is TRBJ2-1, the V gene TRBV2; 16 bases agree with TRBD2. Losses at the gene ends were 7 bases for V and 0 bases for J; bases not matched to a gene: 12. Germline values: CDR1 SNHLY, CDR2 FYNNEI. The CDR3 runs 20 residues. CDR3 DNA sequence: TGTGCCAGCAATACCCCCGGGACTAGCGGGGGGGTCGGCTCCTACAATGAGCAGTTCTTC. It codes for CASNTPGTSGGVGSYNEQFF.

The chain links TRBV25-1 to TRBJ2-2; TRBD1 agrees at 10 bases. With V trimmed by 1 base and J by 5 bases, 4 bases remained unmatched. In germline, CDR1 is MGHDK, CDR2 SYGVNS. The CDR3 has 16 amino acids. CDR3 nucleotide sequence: TGTGCCAGCAGTGAATGGGGACAGGGGAAAACCGGGGAGCTGTTTTTT. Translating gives CASSEWGQGKTGELFF.

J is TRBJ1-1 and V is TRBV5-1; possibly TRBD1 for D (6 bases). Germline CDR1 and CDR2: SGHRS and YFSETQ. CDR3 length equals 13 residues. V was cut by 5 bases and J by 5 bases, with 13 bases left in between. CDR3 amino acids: CASSLRGSTEAFF. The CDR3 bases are TGCGCCAGCAGTCTCAGGGGATCTACTGAAGCTTTCTTT.